This TCR beta chain was identified in a study of blood T cell repertoires in COVID-19. Study-wide context: T cells, B-cell-depleted T cells, or PBMCs supplied cDNA or gDNA.

In the original analysis: Nucleated cell counts were estimated from reference gene primer amplification. Produced via immunoSEQ multiplex PCR; TCRdb's table is partial and in-frame only. That table gives V, J and clone size, and the DNA gave D and trimming. The sample comprises around 70,000 clones, 91% of which are singletons, and 6% to 8% rests with the top ten. The ends were cut back, 4 bases at V and 7 bases at J, with 10 bases in the middle. The CDR3 spans 12 residues. Germline CDR1 is SGHDN and CDR2 is FVKESK. The sample taken for sequencing was peripheral blood. The chain recombines TRBV14 with TRBJ2-5; D is perhaps TRBD2 (6 bases). The receptor was derived from a human donor in a cohort sampled during active COVID-19. CDR3 region: CASSPAGGTQYF. The DNA of the CDR3 is TGTGCCAGCAGCCCGGCCGGGGGGACCCAGTACTTC.